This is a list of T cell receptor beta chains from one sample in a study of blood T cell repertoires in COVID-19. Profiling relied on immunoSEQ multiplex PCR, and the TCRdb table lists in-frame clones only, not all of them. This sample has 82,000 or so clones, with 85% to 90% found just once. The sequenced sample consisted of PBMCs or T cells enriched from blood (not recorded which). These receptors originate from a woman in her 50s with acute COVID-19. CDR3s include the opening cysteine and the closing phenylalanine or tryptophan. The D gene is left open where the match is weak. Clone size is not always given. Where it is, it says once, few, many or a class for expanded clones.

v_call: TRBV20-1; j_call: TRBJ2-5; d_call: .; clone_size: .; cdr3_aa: CSAGLGETQYF; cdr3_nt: TGCAGTGCCGGACTGGGGGAGACCCAGTACTTC
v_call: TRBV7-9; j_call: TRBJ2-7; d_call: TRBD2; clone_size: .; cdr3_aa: CASSLDGRLAYEQYF; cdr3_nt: TGTGCCAGCAGCTTAGACGGGAGGCTAGCCTACGAGCAGTACTTC
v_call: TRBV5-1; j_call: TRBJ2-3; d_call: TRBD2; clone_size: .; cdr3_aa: CASSPPLAGSTDTQYF; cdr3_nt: TGCGCCAGCAGCCCGCCCCTAGCGGGAAGCACAGATACGCAGTATTTT
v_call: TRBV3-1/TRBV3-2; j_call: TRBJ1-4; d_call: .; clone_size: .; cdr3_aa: CASSQDRGITNEKLFF; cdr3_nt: TGTGCCAGCAGCCAAGACAGGGGTATCACTAATGAAAAACTGTTTTTT
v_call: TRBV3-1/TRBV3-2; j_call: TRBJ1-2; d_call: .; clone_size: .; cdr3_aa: CASSQDMSYGYTF; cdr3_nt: TGTGCCAGCAGCCAAGATATGAGCTATGGCTACACCTTC
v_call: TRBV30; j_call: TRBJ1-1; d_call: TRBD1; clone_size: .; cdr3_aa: CAWSRAGGATEAFF; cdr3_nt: TGTGCCTGGAGTCGGGCAGGGGGCGCGACTGAAGCTTTCTTT
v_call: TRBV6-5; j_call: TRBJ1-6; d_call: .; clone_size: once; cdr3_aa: CASSRTRWSLHF; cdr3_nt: TGTGCCAGCAGTCGGACACGGTGGTCCCTCCACTTT
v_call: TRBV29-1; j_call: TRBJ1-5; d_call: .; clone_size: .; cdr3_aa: CSVKGGPYNQPQHF; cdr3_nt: TGCAGCGTTAAAGGAGGGCCATACAATCAGCCCCAGCATTTT
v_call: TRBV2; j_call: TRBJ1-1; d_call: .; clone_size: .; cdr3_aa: CASQNPGYTEAFF; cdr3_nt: TGTGCCAGCCAGAACCCAGGGTACACTGAAGCTTTCTTT
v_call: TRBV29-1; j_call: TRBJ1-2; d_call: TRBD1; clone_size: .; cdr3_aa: CSAGQGAYGYTF; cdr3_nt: TGCAGCGCCGGACAGGGAGCTTATGGCTACACCTTC
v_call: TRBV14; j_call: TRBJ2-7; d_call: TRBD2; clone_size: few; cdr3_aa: CASSQGLAGFHEQYF; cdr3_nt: TGTGCCAGCAGCCAGGGACTAGCGGGATTCCACGAGCAGTACTTC
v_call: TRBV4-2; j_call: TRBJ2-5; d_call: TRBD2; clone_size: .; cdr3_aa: CASSQGGGTGQETQYF; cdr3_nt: TGTGCCAGCAGCCAAGGGGGGGGGACTGGCCAAGAGACCCAGTACTTC
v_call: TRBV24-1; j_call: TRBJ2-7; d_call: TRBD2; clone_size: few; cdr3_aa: CATSDRMVAGNYNSYEQYF; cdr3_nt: TGTGCCACCAGTGATCGAATGGTAGCGGGAAACTACAACTCCTACGAGCAGTACTTC
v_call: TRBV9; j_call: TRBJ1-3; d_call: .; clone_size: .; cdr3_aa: CASSVESRFAAGNTIYF; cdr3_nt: TGTGCCAGCAGCGTAGAGAGTCGGTTTGCGGCTGGAAACACCATATATTTT
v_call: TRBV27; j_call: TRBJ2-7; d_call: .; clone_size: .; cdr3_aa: CASSLRGYEQYF; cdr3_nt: TGTGCCAGCAGTTTAAGGGGTTACGAGCAGTACTTC
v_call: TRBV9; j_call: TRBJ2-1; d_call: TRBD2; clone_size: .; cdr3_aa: CASSAGREWWNEQFF; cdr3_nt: TGTGCCAGCAGCGCAGGGCGGGAGTGGTGGAATGAGCAGTTCTTC
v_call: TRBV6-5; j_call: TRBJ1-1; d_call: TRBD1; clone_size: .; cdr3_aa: CASSRQGMNTEAFF; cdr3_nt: TGTGCCAGCAGTCGACAGGGGATGAACACTGAAGCTTTCTTT
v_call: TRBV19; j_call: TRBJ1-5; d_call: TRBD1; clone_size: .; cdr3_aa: CASSIETGGNQPQHF; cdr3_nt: TGTGCCAGTAGTATAGAGACAGGGGGCAATCAGCCCCAGCATTTT
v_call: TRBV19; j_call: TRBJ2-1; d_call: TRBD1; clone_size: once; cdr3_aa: CASSSRGTGAINEQFF; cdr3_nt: TGTGCCAGTAGTTCCCGCGGGACAGGGGCAATCAATGAGCAGTTCTTC
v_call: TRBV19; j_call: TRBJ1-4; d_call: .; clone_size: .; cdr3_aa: CASSRGKAGGEKLFF; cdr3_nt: TGTGCCAGTAGTAGGGGAAAGGCGGGGGGTGAAAAACTGTTTTTT
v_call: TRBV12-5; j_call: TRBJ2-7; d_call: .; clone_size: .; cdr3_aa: CASGFVERTSYEQYF; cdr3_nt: TGTGCTAGTGGTTTCGTCGAGCGGACGTCCTACGAGCAGTACTTC
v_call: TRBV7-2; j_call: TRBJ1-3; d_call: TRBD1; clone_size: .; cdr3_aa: CASSAGTGGGNTIYF; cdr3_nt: TGTGCCAGCAGCGCGGGGACAGGGGGTGGAAACACCATATATTTT
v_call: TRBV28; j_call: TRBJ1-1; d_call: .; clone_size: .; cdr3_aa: CASSKIGVNTEAFF; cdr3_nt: TGTGCCAGCAGTAAAATCGGGGTCAACACTGAAGCTTTCTTT
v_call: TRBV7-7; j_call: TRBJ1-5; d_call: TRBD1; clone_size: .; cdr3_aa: CASSMDRNQPQHF; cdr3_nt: TGTGCTAGCAGCATGGACAGGAATCAGCCCCAGCATTTT
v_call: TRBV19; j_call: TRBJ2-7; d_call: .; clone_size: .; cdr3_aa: CASTTELGSVYEQYF; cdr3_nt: TGTGCCAGTACCACAGAACTAGGTTCGGTTTACGAGCAGTACTTC
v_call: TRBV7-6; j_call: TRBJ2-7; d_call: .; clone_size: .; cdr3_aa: CASSMEAGVNEQYF; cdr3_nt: TGTGCCAGCAGCATGGAGGCAGGGGTAAACGAGCAGTACTTC
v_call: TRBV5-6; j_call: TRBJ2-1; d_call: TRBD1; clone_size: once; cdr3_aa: CASSSWTGSSYNEQFF; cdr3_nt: TGTGCCAGCAGCTCGTGGACAGGGAGCTCCTACAATGAGCAGTTCTTC
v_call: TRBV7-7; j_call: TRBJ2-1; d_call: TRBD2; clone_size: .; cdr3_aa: CASSFAGDGNEQFF; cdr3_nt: TGTGCCAGCAGCTTTGCGGGAGACGGGAATGAGCAGTTCTTC
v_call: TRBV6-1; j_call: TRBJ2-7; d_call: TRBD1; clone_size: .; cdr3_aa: CASSEAARGLQDEQYF; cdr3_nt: TGTGCCAGCAGTGAAGCGGCCAGGGGGCTACAAGACGAGCAGTACTTC
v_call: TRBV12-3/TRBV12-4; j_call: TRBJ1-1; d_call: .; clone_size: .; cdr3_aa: CASSLGQGPEAFF; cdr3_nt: TGTGCCAGCAGTCTCGGGCAGGGCCCTGAAGCTTTCTTT
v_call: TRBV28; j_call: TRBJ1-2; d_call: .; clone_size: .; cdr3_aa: CASSLSGDYGYTF; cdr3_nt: TGTGCCAGCAGTTTATCAGGGGACTATGGCTACACCTTC
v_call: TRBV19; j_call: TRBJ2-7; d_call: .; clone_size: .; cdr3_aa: CASSITTGSFTYEQYF; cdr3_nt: TGTGCCAGTAGTATAACTACCGGCTCTTTCACGTACGAGCAGTACTTC
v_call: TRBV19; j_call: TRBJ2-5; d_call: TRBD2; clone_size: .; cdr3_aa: CASSPGTSEETQYF; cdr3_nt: TGTGCCAGTAGTCCCGGGACTAGCGAGGAGACCCAGTACTTC
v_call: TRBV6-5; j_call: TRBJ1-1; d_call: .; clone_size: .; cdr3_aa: CASLIRDTEHLEAFF; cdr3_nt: TGTGCCAGCCTTATCCGGGACACCGAGCACCTTGAAGCTTTCTTT
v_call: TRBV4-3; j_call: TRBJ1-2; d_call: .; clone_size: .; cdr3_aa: CASSPGPGEERGYTF; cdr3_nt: TGCGCCAGCAGCCCCGGGCCTGGGGAGGAAAGGGGCTACACCTTC
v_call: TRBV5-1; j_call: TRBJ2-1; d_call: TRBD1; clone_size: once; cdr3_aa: CASSPATGGSEQFF; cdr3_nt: TGCGCCAGCAGCCCCGCGACAGGGGGGAGTGAGCAGTTCTTC
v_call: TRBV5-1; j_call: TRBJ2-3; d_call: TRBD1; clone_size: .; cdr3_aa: CASRTWTGTIDTQYF; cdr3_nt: TGCGCCAGCCGAACCTGGACAGGGACAATAGATACGCAGTATTTT
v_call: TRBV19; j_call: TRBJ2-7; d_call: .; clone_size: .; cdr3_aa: CASSISGVGTYEQYF; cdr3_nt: TGTGCCAGTAGTATCTCGGGAGTGGGAACTTACGAGCAGTACTTC
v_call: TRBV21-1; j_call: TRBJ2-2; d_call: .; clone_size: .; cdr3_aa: CASSKTSTGGNTGELFF; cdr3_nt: TGTGCCAGCAGCAAAACTTCGACAGGGGGGAACACCGGGGAGCTGTTTTTT
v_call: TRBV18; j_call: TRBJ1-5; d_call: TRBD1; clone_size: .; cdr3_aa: CASSRDREASNQPQHF; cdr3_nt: TGTGCCAGCTCAAGGGACAGGGAGGCAAGCAATCAGCCCCAGCATTTT
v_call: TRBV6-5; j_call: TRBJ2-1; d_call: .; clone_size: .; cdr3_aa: CASSYEKREEQFF; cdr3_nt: TGTGCCAGCAGTTACGAAAAAAGAGAGGAGCAGTTCTTC
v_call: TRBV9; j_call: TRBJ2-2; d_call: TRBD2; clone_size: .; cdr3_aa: CASSAGLAGGSGELFF; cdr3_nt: TGTGCCAGCAGCGCAGGTCTAGCGGGAGGATCCGGGGAGCTGTTTTTT
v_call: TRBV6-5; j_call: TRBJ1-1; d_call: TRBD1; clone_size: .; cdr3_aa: CASSSQLTGGSVAFF; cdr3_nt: TGTGCCAGCAGTTCCCAACTTACAGGGGGCTCTGTGGCTTTCTTT
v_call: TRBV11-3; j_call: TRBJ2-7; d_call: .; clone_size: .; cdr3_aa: CASSPPAEDEQYF; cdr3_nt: TGTGCCAGCAGCCCCCCGGCAGAGGACGAGCAGTACTTC
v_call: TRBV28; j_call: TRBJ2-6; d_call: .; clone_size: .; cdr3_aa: CASSFTRSLGSGANVLTF; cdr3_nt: TGTGCCAGCAGTTTTACCCGTTCACTAGGTTCTGGGGCCAACGTCCTGACTTTC
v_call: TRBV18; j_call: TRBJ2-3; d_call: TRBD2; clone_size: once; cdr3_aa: CASLNTAGLSTDTQYF; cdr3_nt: TGTGCCAGCTTAAATACAGCGGGGCTTAGCACAGATACGCAGTATTTT
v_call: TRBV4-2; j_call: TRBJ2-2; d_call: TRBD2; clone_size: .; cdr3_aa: CASSQSLAGNTGELFF; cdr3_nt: TGTGCCAGCAGCCAAAGTCTAGCGGGGAACACCGGGGAGCTGTTTTTT
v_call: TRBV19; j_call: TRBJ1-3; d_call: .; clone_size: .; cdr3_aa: CASGKTRISGNTIYF; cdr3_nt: TGTGCCAGTGGCAAGACACGAATCTCTGGAAACACCATATATTTT
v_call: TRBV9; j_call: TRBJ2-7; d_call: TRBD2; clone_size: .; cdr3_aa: CASSLRGDYEQYF; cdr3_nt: TGTGCCAGCAGCCTCCGGGGGGACTACGAGCAGTACTTC
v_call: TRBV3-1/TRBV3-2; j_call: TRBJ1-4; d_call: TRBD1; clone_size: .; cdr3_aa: CASSANRGRVEKLFF; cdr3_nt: TGTGCCAGCAGCGCTAACAGGGGGCGCGTTGAAAAACTGTTTTTT